The 22 T cell receptor beta chains presented below share a single source sample, sequenced in a study of neurological immune-mediated disorders. TCRdb re-derived calls from the 5' RACE reads in MiXCR, one entry per CDR3 protein. The table lists 55,000 to 65,000 distinct CDR3 sequences, 3.5% of them singletons, with 3.1% in the top ten. Source material: PBMCs. These receptors were collected from a woman in her twenties or thirties with multiple sclerosis.

This clonotype was seen many times. The chain combines TRBV6-5 with TRBJ2-7; D ambiguous. V was cut by 0 bases and J by 2 bases, with 8 bases left in between. Germline CDR1 and CDR2: MNHEY and SVGAGI. The CDR3 is 14 amino acids. CDR3 sequence: CASSYSPGTYEQYF. CDR3 in DNA: TGTGCCAGCAGTTACTCCCCAGGTACCTACGAGCAGTACTTC.

With respect to this clonotype: At one end, the junction sequence differs from germline, possibly due to a read error. V is TRBV20-1 and J is TRBJ1-5; no clear D gene. The CDR3 extends over 15 amino acids. CDR1 and CDR2 from the germline V gene are DFQATT and SNEGSKA (reference sequence). The CDR3 region has the DNA TGCAGTGCTAGAGATTTAGTCCGGTACAATCAGCCCCAGAATTTT. It codes for CSARDLVRYNQPQNF.

The table lists this clonotype with many counts. The chain recombines TRBV12-3 or TRBV12-4 with TRBJ1-1; D might be TRBD1 (5 bases). The CDR3 is 15 residues long. V lost 1 base to trimming and J lost 0 bases, with 9 bases between them. The CDR3 DNA reads as TGTGCCAGCAGTTTAGGACAGATTATGAACACTGAAGCTTTCTTT. Amino acids: CASSLGQIMNTEAFF.

The sample holds many counts of this clonotype. This chain joins TRBV5-5 and TRBJ1-1; possible D gene TRBD1, 6 bases. Germline V lookup: CDR1 SGHKS, CDR2 YYEKEE (reference sequence). The CDR3 is made up of 13 amino acids. V lost 5 bases to trimming and J lost 4 bases, with 12 bases between them. CDR3 protein: CASRNRVRTEAFF. The CDR3 DNA is TGTGCCAGCAGGAACAGGGTGCGCACTGAAGCTTTCTTT.

This clonotype was seen at least ten times. V and J are TRBV7-2 and TRBJ2-2; D is undetermined. The CDR3 is 14 residues long. The V end was cut by 5 bases, the J end by 5 bases, with 12 bases between. Germline lookup yields CDR1 SGHTA and CDR2 FQGNSA. DNA for the CDR3: TGTGCCAGCAGCCCCAACTACCAAACCGGGGAGCTGTTTTTT. Protein sequence: CASSPNYQTGELFF.

This clonotype was observed many times. The chain joins TRBV4-1 to TRBJ2-2, with 13 positions matching TRBD2. V was pared by 4 bases and J by 8 bases, with 10 bases of the junction left unmatched. The CDR3 totals 17 residues. In germline, CDR1 is MGHRA, CDR2 YSYEKL. CDR3 loop: CASSPLGLAGSSGELFF. In nucleotides, the CDR3 is TGCGCCAGCAGCCCCCTGGGACTAGCGGGATCGTCGGGGGAGCTGTTTTTT.

This clonotype was detected only a few times. This chain joins TRBV7-2 and TRBJ2-3, with D perhaps assigned TRBD1 or TRBD2 (5 bases each). V was shortened by 0 bases and J by 6 bases, with 10 bases between the two germline ends. The CDR3 contains 14 residues. Germline assignment: CDR1 SGHTA and CDR2 FQGNSA. CDR3 protein: CASSLARGVDTQYF. DNA for the CDR3: TGTGCCAGCAGCTTAGCGAGGGGCGTGGATACGCAGTATTTT.

Many counts were recorded for this clonotype. The J gene is TRBJ2-2, the V gene TRBV12-3 or TRBV12-4; tentatively, D is TRBD1 (5 bases). The V end was cut by 9 bases, the J end by 6 bases, with 14 bases between. This CDR3 has 13 amino acids. The CDR3 nucleotides are TGTGCCAGTAGGGGTGGGGCCGCCGGGGAGCTGTTTTTT. Translated: CASRGGAAGELFF.

This clonotype was seen more than once but under ten times. A junction boundary mismatches the germline segment, possibly from a read error. This sequence joins TRBV4-1 and TRBJ2-3, with D tentatively TRBD1 (5 bases). This CDR3 has 15 residues. Looked up from germline, CDR1 is MGHRA and CDR2 is YSYEKL. CDR3 amino acids: CASSQEGQGTNTQYF. In DNA, the CDR3 is TGCGCCAGCAGCCAAGAGGGGCAGGGCACAAATACGCAGTATTTT.

This clonotype was counted many times. V gene TRBV5-1 combines with J gene TRBJ2-7; the D gene is possibly TRBD2 (5 bases). The CDR3 spans 14 residues. Germline CDR1 reads SGHRS; CDR2 reads YFSETQ. Trimming stripped 5 bases from V and 1 base from J, with 13 bases between. Written as DNA, the CDR3 is TGCGCCAGCAGACCGACGGCGGGTTCCTACGAGCAGTACTTC. Its translation: CASRPTAGSYEQYF.

This clonotype appeared many times. The CDR3 DNA sequence: TGCAGTGCAACCCGGACAGGGGGAATTGACTACGAGCAGTACTTC. Protein sequence: CSATRTGGIDYEQYF. The V gene is TRBV20-1, the J gene TRBJ2-7; 10 nucleotides match TRBD1. Unmatched junction bases numbered 11, after V lost 6 bases and J lost 3 bases. CDR1 DFQATT and CDR2 SNEGSKA come from the germline V gene (reference sequence). CDR3 length: 15 residues.

This clonotype was seen ten or more times. This chain connects TRBV4-1 to TRBJ1-2; 7 bases map to TRBD1. Per germline, CDR1 MGHRA and CDR2 YSYEKL. The V segment lost 5 bases and the J segment 4 bases; nucleotides outside the gene matches: 10. CDR3 length: 15 amino acids. The CDR3 protein is CASSKTGTDPYGYTF. The DNA for the CDR3 is TGCGCCAGCAGCAAGACCGGGACAGACCCCTATGGCTACACCTTC.

This clonotype was seen many times. V gene TRBV20-1 combines with J gene TRBJ2-3; 7 bases agree with TRBD2. The CDR3 contains 14 residues. V shed 2 bases, J shed 0 bases, and the junction held 2 bases outside the gene matches. The germline V gene encodes CDR1 DFQATT and CDR2 SNEGSKA (reference sequence). The CDR3, as DNA: TGCAGTGCTAGACTCGGGGGGAGCACAGATACGCAGTATTTT. Protein sequence: CSARLGGSTDTQYF.

This clonotype was observed at least ten times. The chain joins TRBV27 to TRBJ2-7; either TRBD1 or TRBD2 may supply D (5 bases each). Germline V lookup: CDR1 MNHEY, CDR2 SMNVEV (reference sequence). CDR3 length equals 11 residues. CDR3 nucleotides: TGTGCAGGTGAACTGGGGGTCGAGCAGTACTTC. Its protein is CAGELGVEQYF.

This clonotype was seen ten or more times. The chain couples TRBV24-1 to TRBJ2-1; tentative D call: TRBD2 (6 bases). The germline V gene has CDR1 KGHDR and CDR2 SFDVKD. The CDR3 spans 14 residues. Between the trimmed V and J ends, which lost 3 bases and 4 bases, there was a span of 9 bases. The CDR3 reads CATSDSGSYNEQFF. CDR3 sequence (DNA): TGTGCCACCAGTGATAGCGGGTCTTACAATGAGCAGTTCTTC.

Many counts were recorded for this clonotype. The chain carries TRBV6-6 and TRBJ1-2; D unclear. The CDR3 runs to 11 residues. Trimming pared 10 bases from V and 5 bases from J, leaving 11 bases between. Germline lookup yields CDR1 MNHNY and CDR2 SVGAGI (reference sequence). The CDR3 spells CANRGPYGYTF. For the CDR3, the DNA is TGTGCCAATAGAGGGCCATATGGCTACACCTTC.

The chain carries TRBV20-1 and TRBJ2-1; 9 nucleotides line up with TRBD2. With V trimmed by 1 base and J by 0 bases, 13 bases remained unmatched. The CDR3 consists of 19 residues. Germline assignment: CDR1 DFQATT and CDR2 SNEGSKA (reference sequence). The CDR3 nucleotides read TGCAGTGCTAGAGCAACCCCGGGACTAGCATCGAGCTCCTACAATGAGCAGTTCTTC. Residues: CSARATPGLASSSYNEQFF.

This clonotype was detected many times. The rearrangement links TRBV4-1 to TRBJ2-7; D remains unclear. The CDR3 spans 13 residues. V lost 0 bases to trimming and J lost 0 bases, with 3 bases between them. CDR1 and CDR2 (germline): MGHRA, YSYEKL. CDR3 protein: CASSQEGSYEQYF. DNA for the CDR3: TGCGCCAGCAGCCAAGAGGGCTCCTACGAGCAGTACTTC.

At least ten counts were recorded for this clonotype. The junction differs from germline at one of its ends, possibly a read error. The chain is built from TRBV9 and TRBJ1-5; a weak D match, TRBD1 (6 bases). This CDR3 contains 14 residues. Germline CDR1 and CDR2: SGDLS and YYNGEE. CDR3 coding DNA: TGTGCCAGCTCCAGAGGGGGTATCAATCAGCCCCAGAATTTT. Protein sequence: CASSRGGINQPQNF.

This clonotype was recorded many times. The V and J genes are TRBV12-3 or TRBV12-4 and TRBJ2-7; D is perhaps TRBD2 (6 bases). This CDR3 contains 14 residues. V was shortened by 3 bases and J by 3 bases, with 12 bases between the two germline ends. CDR3 amino acids: CASSFGGVSYEQYF. CDR3 DNA: TGTGCCAGCAGTTTCGGCGGGGTAAGCTACGAGCAGTACTTC.

This clonotype was counted at least ten times. The gene calls are TRBV7-6 and TRBJ2-3; D gene ambiguous. Trimming pared 5 bases from V and 2 bases from J, leaving 8 bases between. The CDR3 consists of 13 residues. The germline CDR1 and CDR2 sequences are SGHVS and FNYEAQ. CDR3 DNA: TGTGCCAGCAGCCTAACAAACACAGATACGCAGTATTTT. Translating it yields CASSLTNTDTQYF.

This clonotype was detected many times. The chain uses TRBV7-9 and TRBJ2-3; 12 nucleotides match TRBD2. V gave up 5 bases and J gave up 0 bases; unmatched junction bases: 12. Germline CDR1 SEHNR, CDR2 FQNEAQ (reference sequence). The CDR3 is 19 residues long. The CDR3 coding sequence is TGTGCCAGCAGCCTCCGTCTAGCGGGAGGGATATCTAGCACAGATACGCAGTATTTT. This codes for CASSLRLAGGISSTDTQYF.